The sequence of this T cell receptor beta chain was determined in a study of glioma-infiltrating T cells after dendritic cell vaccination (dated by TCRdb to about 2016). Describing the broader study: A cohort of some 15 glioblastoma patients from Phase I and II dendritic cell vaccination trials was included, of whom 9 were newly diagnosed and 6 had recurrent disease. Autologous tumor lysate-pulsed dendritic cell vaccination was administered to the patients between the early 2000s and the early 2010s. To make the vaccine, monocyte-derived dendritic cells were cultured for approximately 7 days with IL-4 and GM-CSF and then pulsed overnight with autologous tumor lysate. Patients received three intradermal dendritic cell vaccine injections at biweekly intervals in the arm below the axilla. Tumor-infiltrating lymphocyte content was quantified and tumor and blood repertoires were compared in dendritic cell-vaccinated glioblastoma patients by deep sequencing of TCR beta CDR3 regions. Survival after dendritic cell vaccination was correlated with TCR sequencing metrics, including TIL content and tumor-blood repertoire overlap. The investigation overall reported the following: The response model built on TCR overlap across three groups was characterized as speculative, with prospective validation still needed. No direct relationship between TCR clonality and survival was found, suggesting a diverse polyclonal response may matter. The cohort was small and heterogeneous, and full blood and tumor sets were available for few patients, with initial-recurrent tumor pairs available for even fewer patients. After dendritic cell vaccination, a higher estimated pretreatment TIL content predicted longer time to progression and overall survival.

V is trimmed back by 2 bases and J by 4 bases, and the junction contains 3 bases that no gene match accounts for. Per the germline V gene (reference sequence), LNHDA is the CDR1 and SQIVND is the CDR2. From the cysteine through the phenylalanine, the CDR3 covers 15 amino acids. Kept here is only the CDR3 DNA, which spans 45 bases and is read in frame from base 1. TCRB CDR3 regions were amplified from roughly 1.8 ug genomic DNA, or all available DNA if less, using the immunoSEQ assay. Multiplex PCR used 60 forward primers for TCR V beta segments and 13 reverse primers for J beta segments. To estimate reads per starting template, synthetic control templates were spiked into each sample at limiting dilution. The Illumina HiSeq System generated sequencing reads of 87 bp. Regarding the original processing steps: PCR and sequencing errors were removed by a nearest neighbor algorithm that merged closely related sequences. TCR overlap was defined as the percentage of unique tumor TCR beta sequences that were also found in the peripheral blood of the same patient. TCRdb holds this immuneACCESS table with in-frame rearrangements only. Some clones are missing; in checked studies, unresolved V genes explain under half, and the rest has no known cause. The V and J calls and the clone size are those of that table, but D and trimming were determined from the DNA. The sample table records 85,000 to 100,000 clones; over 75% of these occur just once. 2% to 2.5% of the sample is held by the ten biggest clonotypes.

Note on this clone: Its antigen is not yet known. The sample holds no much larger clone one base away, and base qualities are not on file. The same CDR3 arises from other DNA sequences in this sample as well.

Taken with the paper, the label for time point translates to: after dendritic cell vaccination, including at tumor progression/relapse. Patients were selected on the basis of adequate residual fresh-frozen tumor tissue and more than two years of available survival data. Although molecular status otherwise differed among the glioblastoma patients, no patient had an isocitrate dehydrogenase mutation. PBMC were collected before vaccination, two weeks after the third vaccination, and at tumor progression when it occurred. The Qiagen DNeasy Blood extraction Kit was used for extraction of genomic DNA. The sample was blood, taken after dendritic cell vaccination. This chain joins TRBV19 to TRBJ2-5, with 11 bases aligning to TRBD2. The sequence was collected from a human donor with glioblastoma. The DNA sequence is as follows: TGTGCCAGTAGTATACTAGCGGGGGGTCGAGAGACCCAGTACTTC. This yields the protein CASSILAGGRETQYF.